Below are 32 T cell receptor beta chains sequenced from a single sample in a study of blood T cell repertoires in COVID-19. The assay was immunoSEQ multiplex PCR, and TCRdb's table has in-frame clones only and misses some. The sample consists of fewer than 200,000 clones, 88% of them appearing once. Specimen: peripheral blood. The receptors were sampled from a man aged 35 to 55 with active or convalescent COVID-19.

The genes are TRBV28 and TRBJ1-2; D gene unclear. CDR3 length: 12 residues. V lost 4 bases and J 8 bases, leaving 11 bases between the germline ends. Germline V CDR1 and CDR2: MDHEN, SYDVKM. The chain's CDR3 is CASSSEPGGYTF. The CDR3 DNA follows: TGTGCCAGCAGTTCAGAGCCGGGGGGCTACACCTTC.

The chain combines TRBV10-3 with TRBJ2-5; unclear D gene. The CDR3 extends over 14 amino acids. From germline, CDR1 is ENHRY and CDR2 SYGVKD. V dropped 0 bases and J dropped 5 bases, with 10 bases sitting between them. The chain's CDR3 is CAISESTVRETQYF. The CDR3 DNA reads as TGTGCCATCAGTGAGTCGACTGTCCGGGAGACCCAGTACTTC.

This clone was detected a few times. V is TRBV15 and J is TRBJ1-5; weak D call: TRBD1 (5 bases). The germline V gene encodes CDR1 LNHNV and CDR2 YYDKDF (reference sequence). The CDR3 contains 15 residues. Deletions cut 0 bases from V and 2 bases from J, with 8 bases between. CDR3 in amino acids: CATSREGGGNQPQHF. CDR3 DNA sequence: TGTGCCACCAGCAGAGAAGGAGGGGGCAATCAGCCCCAGCATTTT.

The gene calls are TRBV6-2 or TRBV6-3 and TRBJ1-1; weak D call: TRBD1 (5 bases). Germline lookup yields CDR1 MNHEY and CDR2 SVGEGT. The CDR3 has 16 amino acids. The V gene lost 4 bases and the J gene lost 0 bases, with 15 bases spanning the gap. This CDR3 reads CASSWRGREMNTEAFF. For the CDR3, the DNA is TGTGCCAGCAGTTGGAGGGGCAGGGAGATGAACACTGAAGCTTTCTTT.

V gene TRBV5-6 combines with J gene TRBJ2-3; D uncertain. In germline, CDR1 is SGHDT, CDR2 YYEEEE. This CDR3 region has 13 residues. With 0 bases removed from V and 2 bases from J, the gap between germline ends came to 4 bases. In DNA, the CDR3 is TGTGCCAGCAGCTTGGGGGCCACAGATACGCAGTATTTT. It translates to CASSLGATDTQYF.

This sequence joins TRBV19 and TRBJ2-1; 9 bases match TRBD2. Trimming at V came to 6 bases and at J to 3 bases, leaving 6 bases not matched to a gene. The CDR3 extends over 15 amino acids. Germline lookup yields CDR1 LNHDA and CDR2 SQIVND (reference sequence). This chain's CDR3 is CASSIPAGGYNEQFF. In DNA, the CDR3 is TGTGCCAGTAGCATCCCAGCGGGAGGCTACAATGAGCAGTTCTTC.

The CDR3: CASTRWGGTDTQYF. The CDR3 DNA is TGCGCCAGCACCCGGTGGGGGGGCACAGATACGCAGTATTTT. V gene TRBV5-1 combines with J gene TRBJ2-3; tentative D call: TRBD2 (6 bases). The V and J ends lost 6 bases and 1 base respectively, with 12 bases between them. The CDR3 spans 14 residues. Germline loops: CDR1 SGHRS, CDR2 YFSETQ.

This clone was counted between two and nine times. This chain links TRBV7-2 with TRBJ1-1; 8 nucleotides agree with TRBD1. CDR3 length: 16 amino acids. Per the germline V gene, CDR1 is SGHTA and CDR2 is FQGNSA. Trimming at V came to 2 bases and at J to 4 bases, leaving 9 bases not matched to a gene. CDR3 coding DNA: TGTGCCAGCAGCTTATGGTCAGGGGGCTGGGGCACTGAAGCTTTCTTT. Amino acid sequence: CASSLWSGGWGTEAFF.

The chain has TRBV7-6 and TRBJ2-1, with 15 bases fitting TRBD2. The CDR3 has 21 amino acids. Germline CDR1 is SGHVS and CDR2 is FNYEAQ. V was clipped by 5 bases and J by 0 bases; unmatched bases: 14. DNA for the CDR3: TGTGCCAGCAGCCTCACCCTAGGGACTAGCGGGGGGCAGAGCTCCTACAATGAGCAGTTCTTC. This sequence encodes CASSLTLGTSGGQSSYNEQFF.

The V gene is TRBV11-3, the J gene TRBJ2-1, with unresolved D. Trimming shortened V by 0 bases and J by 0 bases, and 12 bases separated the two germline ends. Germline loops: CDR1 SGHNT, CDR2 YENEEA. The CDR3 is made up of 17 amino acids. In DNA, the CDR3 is TGTGCCAGCAGCTTAGATCTGGCGGAAAGCTCCTACAATGAGCAGTTCTTC. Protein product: CASSLDLAESSYNEQFF. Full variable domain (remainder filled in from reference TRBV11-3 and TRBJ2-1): EAGVVQSPRYKIIEKKQPVAFWCNPISGHNTLYWYLQNLGQGPELLIRYENEEAVDDSQLPKDRFSAERLKGVDSTLKIQPAELGDSAVYLCASSLDLAESSYNEQFFGPGTRLTVL.

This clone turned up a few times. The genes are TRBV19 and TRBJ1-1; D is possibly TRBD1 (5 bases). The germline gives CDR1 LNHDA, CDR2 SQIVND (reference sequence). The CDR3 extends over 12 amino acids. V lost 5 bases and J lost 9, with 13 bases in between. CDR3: CASSPGHPKAFF. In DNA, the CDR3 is TGTGCCAGTAGTCCAGGACATCCTAAAGCTTTCTTT.

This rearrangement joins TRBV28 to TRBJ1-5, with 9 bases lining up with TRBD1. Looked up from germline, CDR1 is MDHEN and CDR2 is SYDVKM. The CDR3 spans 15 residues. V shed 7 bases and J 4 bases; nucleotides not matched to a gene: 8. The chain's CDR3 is CASILGDRANQPQHF. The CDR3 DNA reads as TGTGCCAGCATCTTGGGGGACAGGGCAAATCAGCCCCAGCATTTT.

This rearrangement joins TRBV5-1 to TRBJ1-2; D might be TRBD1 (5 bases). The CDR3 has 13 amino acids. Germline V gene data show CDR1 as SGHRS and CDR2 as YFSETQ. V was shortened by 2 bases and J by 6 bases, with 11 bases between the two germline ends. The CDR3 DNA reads TGCGCCAGCAGCTTTTGGCAGGGTGATGGCTACACCTTC. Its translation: CASSFWQGDGYTF. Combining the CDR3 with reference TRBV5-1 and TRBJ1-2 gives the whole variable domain KAGVTQTPRYLIKTRGQQVTLSCSPISGHRSVSWYQQTPGQGLQFLFEYFSETQRNKGNFPGRFSGRQFSNSRSEMNVSTLELGDSALYLCASSFWQGDGYTFGSGTRLTVV.

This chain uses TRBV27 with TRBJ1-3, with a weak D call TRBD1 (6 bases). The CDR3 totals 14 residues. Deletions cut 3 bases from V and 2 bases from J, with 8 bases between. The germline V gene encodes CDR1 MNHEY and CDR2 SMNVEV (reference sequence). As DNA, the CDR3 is TGTGCCAGCAGTTTTGGGGGCCCTGGAAACACCATATATTTT. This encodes CASSFGGPGNTIYF.

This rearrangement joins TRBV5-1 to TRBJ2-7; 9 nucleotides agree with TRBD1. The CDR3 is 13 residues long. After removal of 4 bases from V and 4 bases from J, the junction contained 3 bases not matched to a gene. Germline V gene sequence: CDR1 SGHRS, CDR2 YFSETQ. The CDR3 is CASSGGTGYEQYF. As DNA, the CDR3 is TGCGCCAGCAGCGGCGGGACAGGGTACGAGCAGTACTTC.

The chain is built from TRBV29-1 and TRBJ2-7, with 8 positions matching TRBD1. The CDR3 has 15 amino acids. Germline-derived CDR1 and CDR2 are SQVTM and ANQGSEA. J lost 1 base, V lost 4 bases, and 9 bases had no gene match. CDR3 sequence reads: CSVAPGTGPSYEQYF. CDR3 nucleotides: TGCAGCGTTGCCCCCGGGACAGGACCTTCCTACGAGCAGTACTTC.

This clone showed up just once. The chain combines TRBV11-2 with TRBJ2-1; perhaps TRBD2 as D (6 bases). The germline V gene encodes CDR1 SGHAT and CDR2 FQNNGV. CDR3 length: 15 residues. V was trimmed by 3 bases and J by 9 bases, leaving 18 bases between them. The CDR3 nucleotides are TGTGCCAGCAGCTTCCGGACTCGGGGGAGTGGTGAGCAGTTCTTC. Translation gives CASSFRTRGSGEQFF.

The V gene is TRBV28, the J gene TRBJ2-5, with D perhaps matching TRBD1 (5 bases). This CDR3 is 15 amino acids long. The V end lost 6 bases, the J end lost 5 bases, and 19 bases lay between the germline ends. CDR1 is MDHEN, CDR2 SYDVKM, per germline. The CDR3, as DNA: TGTGCCAGCAGAAGATACGGCCAGGGTGGTGAGACCCAGTACTTC. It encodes CASRRYGQGGETQYF.

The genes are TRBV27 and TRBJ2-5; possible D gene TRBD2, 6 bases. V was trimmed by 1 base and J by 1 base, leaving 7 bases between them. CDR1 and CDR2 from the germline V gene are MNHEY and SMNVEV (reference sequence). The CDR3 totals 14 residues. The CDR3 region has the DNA TGTGCCAGCAGTTTATTGGGGGGCCAAGAGACCCAGTACTTC. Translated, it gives CASSLLGGQETQYF.

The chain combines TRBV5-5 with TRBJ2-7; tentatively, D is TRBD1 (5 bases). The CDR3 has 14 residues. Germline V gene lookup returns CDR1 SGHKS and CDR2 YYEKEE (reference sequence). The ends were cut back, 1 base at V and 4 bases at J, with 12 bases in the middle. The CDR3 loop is CASSLTQGLYEQYF. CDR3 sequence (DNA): TGTGCCAGCAGCTTGACTCAGGGATTGTACGAGCAGTACTTC.

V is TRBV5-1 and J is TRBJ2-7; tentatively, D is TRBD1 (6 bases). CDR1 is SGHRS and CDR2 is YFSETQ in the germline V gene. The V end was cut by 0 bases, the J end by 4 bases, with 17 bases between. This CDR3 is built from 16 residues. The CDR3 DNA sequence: TGCGCCAGCAGCTTGGTTCCAGGGGACGGTGGGTACGAGCAGTACTTC. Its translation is CASSLVPGDGGYEQYF.

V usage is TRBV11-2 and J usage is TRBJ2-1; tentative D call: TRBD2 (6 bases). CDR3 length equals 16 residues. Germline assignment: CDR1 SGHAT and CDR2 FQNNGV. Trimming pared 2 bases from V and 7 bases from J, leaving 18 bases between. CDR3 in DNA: TGTGCCAGCAGCTTACGGGCGGCGGGGTCCACGAATGAGCAGTTCTTC. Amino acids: CASSLRAAGSTNEQFF.

CDR3 amino acids: CASRRREGLKELFF. As DNA, the CDR3 is TGCGCCAGCAGACGCAGGGAGGGTTTGAAGGAGCTGTTTTTT. This chain joins TRBV10-1 and TRBJ2-2; 7 positions match TRBD2. Germline V gene data show CDR1 as WNHNN and CDR2 as SYGVQD (reference sequence). Germline trimming cut 6 bases from V and 10 bases from J; bases unmatched to any gene: 11. This CDR3 spans 14 amino acids.

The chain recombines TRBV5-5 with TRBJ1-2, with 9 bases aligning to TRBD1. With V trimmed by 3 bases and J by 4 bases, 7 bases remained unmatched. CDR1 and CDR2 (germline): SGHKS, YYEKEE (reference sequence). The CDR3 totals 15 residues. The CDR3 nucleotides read TGTGCCAGCAGCTCCCGGGACAGGGTGGTCTATGGCTACACCTTC. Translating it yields CASSSRDRVVYGYTF.

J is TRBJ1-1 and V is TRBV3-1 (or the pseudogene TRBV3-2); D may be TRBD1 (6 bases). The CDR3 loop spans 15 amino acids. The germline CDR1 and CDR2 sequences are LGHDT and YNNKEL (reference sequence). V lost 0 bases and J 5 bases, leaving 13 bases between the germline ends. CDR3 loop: CASSQDQSRGTEAFF. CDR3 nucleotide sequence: TGTGCCAGCAGCCAAGATCAGTCGAGGGGGACTGAAGCTTTCTTT.

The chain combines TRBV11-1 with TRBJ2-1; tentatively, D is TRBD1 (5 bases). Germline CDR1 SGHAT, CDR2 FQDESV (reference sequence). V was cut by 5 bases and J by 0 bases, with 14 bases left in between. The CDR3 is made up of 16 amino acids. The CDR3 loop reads CASSQPTASSYNEQFF. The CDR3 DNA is TGTGCCAGCAGCCAACCGACAGCAAGCTCCTACAATGAGCAGTTCTTC.

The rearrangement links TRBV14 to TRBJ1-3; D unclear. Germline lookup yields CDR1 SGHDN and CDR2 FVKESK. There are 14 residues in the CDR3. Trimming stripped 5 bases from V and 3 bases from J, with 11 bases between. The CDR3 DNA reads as TGTGCCAGCAGCGCGAGGGTATTTGGAAACACCATATATTTT. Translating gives CASSARVFGNTIYF.

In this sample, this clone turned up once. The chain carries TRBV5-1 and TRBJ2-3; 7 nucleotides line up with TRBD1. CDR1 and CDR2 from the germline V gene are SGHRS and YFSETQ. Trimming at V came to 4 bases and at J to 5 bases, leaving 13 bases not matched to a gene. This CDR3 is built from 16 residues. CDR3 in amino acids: CASSPGTALFIDTQYF. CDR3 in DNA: TGCGCCAGCAGCCCGGGGACAGCACTCTTTATAGATACGCAGTATTTT.

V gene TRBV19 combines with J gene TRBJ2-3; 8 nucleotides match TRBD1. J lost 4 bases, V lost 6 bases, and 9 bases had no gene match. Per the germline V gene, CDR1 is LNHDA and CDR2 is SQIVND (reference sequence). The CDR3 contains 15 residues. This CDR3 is CASRSTGGGPDTQYF. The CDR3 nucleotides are TGTGCCAGTAGATCCACAGGGGGAGGCCCAGATACGCAGTATTTT. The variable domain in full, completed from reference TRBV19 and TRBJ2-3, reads DGGITQSPKYLFRKEGQNVTLSCEQNLNHDAMYWYRQDPGQGLRLIYYSQIVNDFQKGDIAEGYSVSREKKESFPLTVTSAQKNPTAFYLCASRSTGGGPDTQYFGPGTRLTVL.

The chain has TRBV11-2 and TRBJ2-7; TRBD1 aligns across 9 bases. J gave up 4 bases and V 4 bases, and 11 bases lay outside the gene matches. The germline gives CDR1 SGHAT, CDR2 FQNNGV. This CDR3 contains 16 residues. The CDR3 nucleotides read TGTGCCAGCAGCTCACGGGGGACAGGGATCCAGTACGAGCAGTACTTC. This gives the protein CASSSRGTGIQYEQYF.

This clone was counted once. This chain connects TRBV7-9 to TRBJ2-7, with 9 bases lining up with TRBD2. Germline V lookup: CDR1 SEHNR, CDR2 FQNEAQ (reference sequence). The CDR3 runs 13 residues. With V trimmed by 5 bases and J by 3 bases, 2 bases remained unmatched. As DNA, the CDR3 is TGTGCCAGCAGCCGACTAGCGGACTACGAGCAGTACTTC. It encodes CASSRLADYEQYF.

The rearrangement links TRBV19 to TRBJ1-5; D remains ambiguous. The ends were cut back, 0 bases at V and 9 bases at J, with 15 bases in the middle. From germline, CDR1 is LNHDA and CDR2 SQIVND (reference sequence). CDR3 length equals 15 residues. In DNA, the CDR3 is TGTGCCAGTAGTATAGATCCGGCAGGTACCAGGCCCCAGCATTTT. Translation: CASSIDPAGTRPQHF.